This is a list of T cell receptor beta chains from one sample in a study of T cell repertoires in cytomegalovirus infection. TCRdb re-called the reads through MiXCR, storing one row per CDR3 protein. The repertoire holds roughly 760,000 distinct CDR3 sequences, about a third seen once, with 2.5% to 3.5% in the top ten. Sequencing was carried out using PBMCs. The receptors shown here come from a human donor in good health (CMV status not recorded). Some clones in this sample may be carry-over from other donors' samples. The CDR3 runs from the conserved cysteine through the conserved F or W. A D gene is named only where the DNA matches it firmly. The size field is filled for only some rows; it gives once, few, many or a size class.

>many|.|TRBJ2-3|TRBV7-2
CASSLAGVPTDTQYF
TGTGCCAGCAGCTTAGCCGGAGTCCCCACAGATACGCAGTATTTT
>few|TRBD2|TRBJ2-1|TRBV28
CASSPRWRGTSGRNEQFF
TGTGCCAGCAGTCCTCGGTGGCGCGGGACTAGCGGGAGAAATGAGCAGTTCTTC
>.|TRBD2|TRBJ2-2|TRBV11-1
CASSRTLSGGSNTGELFF
TGTGCCAGCAGCCGGACATTAAGCGGGGGCTCGAACACCGGGGAGCTGTTTTTT
>.|.|TRBJ2-1|TRBV5-6
CASSYRTTNEQFF
TGTGCCAGCAGCTACCGGACTACCAATGAGCAGTTCTTC
>few|TRBD1|TRBJ2-1|TRBV19
CASQLGTGSANEQFF
TGTGCCAGCCAGTTGGGGACAGGGTCGGCCAATGAGCAGTTCTTC
>few|.|TRBJ2-2|TRBV6-1
CASSIMDTGELFF
TGTGCCAGCAGTATCATGGATACCGGGGAGCTGTTTTTT
>many|.|TRBJ1-2|TRBV7-9
CASSLQLTPLQGYTF
TGTGCCAGCAGCTTACAGCTCACACCCCTCCAAGGCTACACCTTC
>.|.|TRBJ1-2|TRBV27
CASSSRTALYYGYTF
TGTGCCAGCAGCTCCCGGACAGCTTTATACTATGGCTACACCTTC
>.|TRBD1|TRBJ1-2|TRBV7-6
CASSDGQGLDGYTF
TGTGCCAGCAGCGACGGACAGGGTCTCGATGGCTACACCTTC
>few|.|TRBJ1-1|TRBV28
CASSSVLGTTEAFF
TGTGCCAGCAGTTCCGTCCTGGGGACTACTGAAGCTTTCTTT
>.|.|TRBJ1-1|TRBV12-3/TRBV12-4
CASQQGGEGTEAFF
TGTGCCAGCCAACAGGGTGGGGAGGGAACTGAAGCTTTCTTT
>.|.|TRBJ1-4|TRBV5-1
CASSLAGVGANEKLFF
TGCGCCAGCAGTCTTGCCGGGGTAGGAGCTAATGAAAAACTGTTTTTT
>.|.|TRBJ1-1|TRBV19
CASSIGPTNTEAFF
TGTGCCAGTAGTATAGGCCCGACGAACACTGAAGCTTTCTTT
>.|.|TRBJ2-7|TRBV4-1
CASSQARAKTYEQNF
TGCGCCAGCAGCCAAGCAAGGGCCAAGACCTACGAGCAGAACTTC
>.|.|TRBJ1-1|TRBV4-2
CASSQESGRQVGNTEAFF
TGTGCCAGCAGCCAAGAGTCGGGCCGCCAGGTCGGAAACACTGAAGCTTTCTTT
>.|TRBD2|TRBJ2-3|TRBV6-1
CASSEGLAEAWDDTQYF
TGTGCCAGCAGTGAAGGACTAGCGGAGGCTTGGGATGATACGCAGTATTTT
>.|.|TRBJ1-1|TRBV5-3
CASSFFVGRVNTEAFF
TGTGCCAGCAGCTTCTTCGTTGGACGGGTGAACACTGAAGCTTTCTTT
>few|TRBD1|TRBJ1-4|TRBV2
CASSEDRGKLFF
TGTGCCAGCAGTGAAGACAGGGGAAAACTGTTTTTT
>few|TRBD2|TRBJ2-1|TRBV12-3/TRBV12-4
CASSLSGRVVHEQFF
TGTGCCAGCAGTTTGTCCGGGAGGGTCGTGCATGAGCAGTTCTTC
>.|TRBD1|TRBJ2-6|TRBV27
CASRSSDRAGANVLTF
TGTGCCAGTCGGTCCTCGGACAGGGCTGGGGCCAACGTCCTGACTTTC
>.|TRBD2|TRBJ2-4|TRBV20-1
CSAPTDAYTGGDIQYF
TGCAGTGCTCCTACAGATGCCTATACCGGGGGGGACATTCAGTACTTC
>.|TRBD2|TRBJ2-3|TRBV28
CASPPSGSTDTQYF
TGTGCCAGCCCCCCTAGCGGGAGTACAGATACGCAGTATTTT
>.|.|TRBJ1-1|TRBV19
CASSVGTPVNTEAFF
TGTGCCAGTAGTGTCGGTACGCCCGTGAACACTGAAGCTTTCTTT
>.|.|TRBJ2-7|TRBV5-6
CASSLAGGGPDF
TGTGCCAGCAGCTTGGCCGGAGGAGGGCCAGACTTC
>few|TRBD1|TRBJ1-1|TRBV19
CASSIDNRGGTEAFF
TGTGCCAGTAGTATAGACAACAGGGGGGGAACTGAAGCTTTCTTT
>.|.|TRBJ1-4|TRBV7-4
CASSLPGRTEKLFF
TGTGCCAGCAGCTTACCGGGGAGAACGGAAAAACTGTTTTTT
>.|TRBD1|TRBJ2-5|TRBV7-9
CASSPHAVQGGETQYF
TGTGCCAGCAGCCCCCATGCGGTACAGGGGGGAGAGACCCAGTACTTC
>few|.|TRBJ2-3|TRBV12-3/TRBV12-4
CASSLIGSTDTQYF
TGTGCCAGCAGTTTAATCGGTAGCACAGATACGCAGTATTTT
>many|.|TRBJ2-5|TRBV7-7
CASSQGGGIQETQYF
TGTGCTAGCAGCCAAGGAGGAGGTATCCAAGAGACCCAGTACTTC
>.|.|TRBJ1-1|TRBV6-6
CASGGSQTNTEAFF
TGTGCCAGCGGTGGAAGTCAGACGAACACTGAAGCTTTCTTT
>many|.|TRBJ1-1|TRBV4-1
CASSPGEGLRNTEAFF
TGCGCCAGCAGCCCGGGGGAGGGCCTTCGGAACACTGAAGCTTTCTTT
>.|TRBD1|TRBJ1-1|TRBV19
CDSSITGQGNTEAFF
TGTGACAGTAGCATTACCGGACAGGGGAACACTGAAGCTTTCTTT
>few|.|TRBJ1-1|TRBV28
CASAQVRTRTEAFF
TGTGCCAGCGCCCAGGTCAGGACGAGGACTGAAGCTTTCTTT
>few|TRBD1|TRBJ2-7|TRBV19
CASSANRDSKDYEQYF
TGTGCCAGTAGTGCCAACCGGGACAGCAAAGACTACGAGCAGTACTTC
>.|TRBD1|TRBJ2-3|TRBV7-2
CASSFTGGRADTQYF
TGTGCCAGCAGCTTTACAGGGGGGCGAGCAGATACGCAGTATTTT
>.|.|TRBJ2-5|TRBV7-2
CARSLGRGGATQYF
TGTGCCCGCAGCTTAGGAAGGGGGGGAGCGACCCAGTACTTC
>.|.|TRBJ2-7|TRBV30
CAWSVGNRVFSEQYF
TGTGCCTGGAGTGTCGGGAACAGGGTATTCAGCGAGCAGTACTTC
>many|.|TRBJ1-1|TRBV27
CASSLSFLGGTEAFF
TGTGCCAGCAGTTTAAGCTTTTTGGGTGGCACTGAAGCTTTCTTT
>many|.|TRBJ1-1|TRBV7-2
CASSLGPGGTEAFF
TGTGCCAGCAGCTTAGGGCCGGGCGGCACTGAAGCTTTCTTT
>many|.|TRBJ2-1|TRBV7-8
CASSLGEPTEQFF
TGTGCCAGCAGCTTAGGTGAACCCACCGAGCAGTTCTTC
>.|.|TRBJ2-2|TRBV19
CARRGRAGELFF
TGTGCCAGGAGGGGACGCGCCGGGGAGCTGTTTTTT
>.|.|TRBJ2-3|TRBV27
CASRKPTDTQFW
TGTGCCAGCAGAAAACCCACAGATACGCAGTTTTGG
>few|.|TRBJ1-1|TRBV20-1
CSARDSTENTEAFF
TGCAGTGCTAGAGATTCGACAGAAAACACTGAAGCTTTCTTT
>.|.|TRBJ2-7|TRBV7-9
CASSSVAAASYEKYF
TGTGCCAGCAGCAGCGTAGCGGCCGCCTCCTACGAGAAGTACTTC
>many|TRBD1|TRBJ1-2|TRBV7-6
CASSVQTGGDYGYTF
TGTGCCAGCAGCGTTCAGACAGGGGGCGATTATGGCTACACCTTC
>few|TRBD2|TRBJ2-2|TRBV12-3/TRBV12-4
CASSLVVGGAGWSGELFF
TGTGCCAGCAGTTTAGTGGTCGGGGGGGCAGGGTGGTCCGGGGAGCTGTTTTTT
>many|TRBD1|TRBJ1-6|TRBV4-1
CASRPGQGSSPLHF
TGCGCCAGCAGACCGGGACAGGGGTCTTCACCCCTCCACTTT
>many|.|TRBJ2-1|TRBV4-2
CASSQRGDDHNEQFF
TGTGCCAGCAGCCAAAGGGGTGACGATCACAATGAGCAGTTCTTC
>few|.|TRBJ1-6|TRBV12-3/TRBV12-4
CASSLGSGNSPLHF
TGTGCCAGCAGTTTAGGGTCAGGGAATTCACCCCTCCACTTT
>.|TRBD1|TRBJ1-2|TRBV24-1
CATSVSTGSGYTF
TGTGCCACCAGTGTTTCGACAGGGAGTGGCTACACCTTC
>once|.|TRBJ1-3|TRBV7-7
CASSLSSGNTLYF
TGTGCTAGCAGCTTAAGCTCTGGAAACACCTTATATTTT
>few|.|TRBJ1-1|TRBV7-9
CASRIYRMNTEAFF
TGTGCCAGCAGAATATACCGGATGAACACTGAAGCTTTCTTT
>few|.|TRBJ2-7|TRBV28
CASREGQGVYEQYF
TGTGCCAGCAGGGAGGGGCAGGGCGTCTACGAGCAGTACTTC
>once|TRBD2|TRBJ2-3|TRBV5-1
CASSPTSGATDTQYF
TGCGCCAGCAGTCCGACTAGCGGAGCCACAGATACGCAGTATTTT
>.|TRBD1|TRBJ1-2|TRBV7-8
CASSLAGVGTGVLNYVYTF
TGTGCCAGCAGCTTAGCCGGGGTGGGGACAGGGGTATTAAACTATGTCTACACCTTC
>many|.|TRBJ2-1|TRBV12-3/TRBV12-4
CASSLPPRSLEQFF
TGTGCCAGCAGTTTACCCCCACGTTCCCTTGAGCAGTTCTTC
>few|.|TRBJ2-7|TRBV27
CASSFRGRLDVEQYF
TGTGCCAGCAGTTTTAGAGGGAGGCTAGACGTCGAGCAGTACTTC
>.|TRBD1|TRBJ1-1|TRBV28
CATDLTGGTEAFF
TGTGCCACCGACCTGACAGGGGGGACTGAAGCTTTCTTT